The 25 T cell receptor beta chains below come from one sample, sequenced in a study of T cells after yellow fever vaccination. One entry per CDR3 protein results from TCRdb running MiXCR on the 5' RACE reads. There are 620,000 or so distinct CDR3 sequences in the sample; less than 20% occur only once, and roughly 17% lies in the top ten. Specimen: PBMCs, collected about 5 days after the first yellow fever vaccination. Every receptor here comes from a man younger than 35 who received the YFV17D yellow fever vaccine.

V and J are TRBV7-2 and TRBJ2-1; D perhaps matches TRBD2 (7 bases). The CDR3 runs 16 residues. Germline V gene sequence: CDR1 SGHTA, CDR2 FQGNSA. Trimming shortened V by 0 bases and J by 6 bases, and 15 bases separated the two germline ends. As DNA, the CDR3 is TGTGCCAGCAGCTTAGCGCGAATGGGGGGGGCCAATGAGCAGTTCTTC. Amino acid sequence: CASSLARMGGANEQFF. Supplemented by reference TRBV7-2 and TRBJ2-1, the full variable domain reads GAGVSQSPSNKVTEKGKDVELRCDPISGHTALYWYRQSLGQGLEFLIYFQGNSAPDKSGLPSDRFSAERTGGSVSTLTIQRTQQEDSAVYLCASSLARMGGANEQFFGPGTRLTVL.

This clonotype has just a few counts. At one boundary the junction diverges from the germline segment, which might be a read error. This sequence joins TRBV20-1 and TRBJ2-2; maybe TRBD2 (5 bases). CDR1 is DFQATT, CDR2 SNEGSKA, per germline (reference sequence). The CDR3 covers 14 residues. CDR3 sequence (DNA): TGCAGTCCTAGCCCCCTCAAGAACACCGGGGAGCTGTTTTTT. Translated, it gives CSPSPLKNTGELFF.

A few counts support this clonotype. V usage is TRBV4-1 and J usage is TRBJ1-1; D might be TRBD1 (6 bases). Trimming removed 1 base from V and 2 bases from J, with 14 bases in between. This CDR3 is 16 amino acids long. CDR1 and CDR2 from the germline V gene are MGHRA and YSYEKL. CDR3 sequence reads: CASSQVHGGGNTEAFF. The DNA of the CDR3 is TGCGCCAGCAGCCAAGTTCACGGGGGCGGAAACACTGAAGCTTTCTTT.

Only a few counts were recorded for this clonotype. The chain couples TRBV14 to TRBJ1-2; a weak D match, TRBD1 (6 bases). This CDR3 contains 13 residues. The germline gives CDR1 SGHDN, CDR2 FVKESK. V dropped 3 bases and J dropped 8 bases, with 13 bases sitting between them. CDR3 coding DNA: TGTGCCAGCAGCCACGGGGGGACAATCGGCTACACCTTC. This sequence encodes CASSHGGTIGYTF.

This clonotype has just a few counts. This chain uses TRBV12-3 or TRBV12-4 with TRBJ2-3; tentatively, D is TRBD1 or TRBD2 (5 bases each). V was pared by 5 bases and J by 2 bases, with 14 bases between. CDR3 length equals 15 residues. CDR3 bases: TGTGCCAGCAGTCCTGAGGGGACGGCCACAGATACGCAGTATTTT. Amino acid sequence: CASSPEGTATDTQYF.

The gene calls are TRBV4-3 and TRBJ2-6, with D hard to call. The V gene lost 1 base and the J gene lost 0 bases, with 4 bases spanning the gap. From germline, CDR1 is LGHNA and CDR2 YSLEER. This CDR3 is 15 amino acids long. The CDR3 bases are TGCGCCAGCAGCCAAGGGGTCTCTGGGGCCAACGTCCTGACTTTC. Translation gives CASSQGVSGANVLTF.

The gene calls are TRBV21-1 and TRBJ1-3. TRBV21-1 is deemed a pseudogene. This CDR3 is built from 17 residues. CDR3 protein: CASSKANSRDPGNTIYF. CDR3 in DNA: TGTGCCAGCAGCAAAGCGAATAGTCGAGATCCTGGAAACACCATATATTTT.

Only a few counts were recorded for this clonotype. DNA for the CDR3: TGCAGCGTGTTGACACCGGACACCGGGGAGCTGTTTTTT. Amino acid sequence: CSVLTPDTGELFF. V gene TRBV29-1 combines with J gene TRBJ2-2; no clear D. This CDR3 has 13 amino acids. Between the trimmed V and J ends, which lost 6 bases and 3 bases, there was a span of 11 bases. Germline values: CDR1 SQVTM, CDR2 ANQGSEA.

About this clonotype: This may be a read error: a much more frequent sequence differs by one nucleotide. The chain couples TRBV7-2 to TRBJ1-5; D unclear. The CDR3 has 12 amino acids. In germline, CDR1 is SGHTA, CDR2 FQGNSA. V was trimmed by 5 bases and J by 3 bases, leaving 5 bases between them. The CDR3 DNA reads TGTGCCAGCAGCACCTACAATCAGCCCCAGCATTTT. Protein sequence: CASSTYNQPQHF. Drawing the rest from reference TRBV7-2 and TRBJ1-5, the complete variable domain is GAGVSQSPSNKVTEKGKDVELRCDPISGHTALYWYRQSLGQGLEFLIYFQGNSAPDKSGLPSDRFSAERTGGSVSTLTIQRTQQEDSAVYLCASSTYNQPQHFGDGTRLSIL.

J is TRBJ2-1 and V is TRBV11-2, with TRBD2 as a possible D gene (5 bases). Germline V lookup: CDR1 SGHAT, CDR2 FQNNGV. The CDR3 covers 15 residues. Trimming shortened V by 1 base and J by 1 base, and 8 bases separated the two germline ends. The CDR3 nucleotides read TGTGCCAGCAGCTTAGTGTCGGGGTCCTACAATGAGCAGTTCTTC. Translating gives CASSLVSGSYNEQFF.

In this sample, this clonotype turned up a few times. The V call is TRBV5-1, the J call TRBJ2-3; TRBD2 agrees at 8 bases. V trimming: 4 bases; J trimming: 1 base; junction bases outside the gene matches: 5. Germline V lookup: CDR1 SGHRS, CDR2 YFSETQ. The length of the CDR3 is 15 residues. The CDR3 DNA sequence: TGCGCCAGCAGCCCCGGGAGGGGTCGCACAGATACGCAGTATTTT. Its translation: CASSPGRGRTDTQYF.

The rearrangement joins TRBV7-9 to TRBJ2-3; tentative D call: TRBD1 (6 bases). Trimming shortened V by 2 bases and J by 0 bases, and 15 bases separated the two germline ends. This CDR3 contains 17 residues. Germline V gene data show CDR1 as SEHNR and CDR2 as FQNEAQ (reference sequence). This CDR3 reads CASSLMPGTPSTDTQYF. CDR3 bases: TGTGCCAGCAGCTTAATGCCCGGGACACCTAGCACAGATACGCAGTATTTT.

This clonotype occurred a few times. J is TRBJ1-5 and V is TRBV19; D might be TRBD1 (5 bases). The germline V and J ends were trimmed by 7 bases and 0 bases, with 10 bases remaining between them. Per the germline V gene, CDR1 is LNHDA and CDR2 is SQIVND (reference sequence). The CDR3 has 14 amino acids. CDR3 coding DNA: TGTGCCAGTACTAAACAGGATAGCAATCAGCCCCAGCATTTT. Translation: CASTKQDSNQPQHF.

This clonotype was seen a handful of times. The chain links TRBV4-3 to TRBJ2-1; D remains ambiguous. The CDR3 extends over 14 amino acids. Deletions cut 1 base from V and 10 bases from J, with 14 bases between. Germline loops: CDR1 LGHNA, CDR2 YSLEER. Here the CDR3 DNA reads TGCGCCAGCAGCCAAGCACCTGCGATACGGGAGCAGTTCTTC. Protein sequence: CASSQAPAIREQFF.

The chain employs TRBV18 and TRBJ1-1; no clear D gene. Germline V lookup: CDR1 KGHSH, CDR2 LQKENI. Between the trimmed V and J ends, which lost 3 bases and 4 bases, there was a span of 9 bases. This CDR3 has 13 amino acids. CDR3 DNA sequence: TGTGCCAGCTCACCCACGTGGGGCACTGAAGCTTTCTTT. Residues: CASSPTWGTEAFF.

This clonotype was counted a few times. V gene TRBV7-3 combines with J gene TRBJ2-1; D possibly corresponds to TRBD2 (6 bases). In germline, CDR1 is SGHTA, CDR2 FQGTGA. V dropped 2 bases and J dropped 9 bases, with 23 bases sitting between them. The CDR3 covers 17 residues. The CDR3 reads CASSLGSGEEGEGEQFF. The CDR3 DNA reads as TGTGCCAGCAGCTTAGGGTCTGGTGAGGAGGGTGAGGGTGAGCAGTTCTTC.

This clonotype was seen a handful of times. The chain is built from TRBV4-1 and TRBJ1-2; TRBD1 agrees at 7 bases. CDR1 and CDR2 from the germline V gene are MGHRA and YSYEKL. Germline trimming cut 3 bases from V and 4 bases from J; bases unmatched to any gene: 11. CDR3 length: 16 amino acids. The CDR3 sequence: CASSQITGARLYGYTF. The CDR3, as DNA: TGCGCCAGCAGCCAGATTACAGGGGCGAGACTCTATGGCTACACCTTC.

The V and J genes are TRBV7-3 and TRBJ2-2; 8 positions match TRBD1. Germline-derived CDR1 and CDR2 are SGHTA and FQGTGA. V was clipped by 5 bases and J by 5 bases; unmatched bases: 10. The CDR3 is 16 residues long. The CDR3 bases are TGTGCCAGCAGCCCCAATCCTGGACAGGGAACCGGGGAGCTGTTTTTT. This codes for CASSPNPGQGTGELFF.

This chain joins TRBV7-9 and TRBJ2-7; 9 bases map to TRBD1. This CDR3 contains 15 residues. V lost 5 bases and J lost 4; bases outside the gene matches: 9. CDR1 SEHNR and CDR2 FQNEAQ come from the germline V gene (reference sequence). As DNA, the CDR3 is TGTGCCAGCAGCGTCGAAGGGACAGGGTGGTACGAGCAGTACTTC. Protein: CASSVEGTGWYEQYF.

The chain is built from TRBV28 and TRBJ1-1; TRBD1 matches at 7 bases. The V and J ends lost 4 bases and 2 bases, in that order; junction bases with no gene match: 10. This CDR3 spans 16 amino acids. The germline V gene encodes CDR1 MDHEN and CDR2 SYDVKM. The CDR3 bases are TGTGCCAGCAGTTCCAGGGGACAGTATTTCAACACTGAAGCTTTCTTT. Amino acids: CASSSRGQYFNTEAFF.

This clonotype appeared many times. The chain combines TRBV12-3 or TRBV12-4 with TRBJ1-2; the D gene is possibly TRBD1 (5 bases). V dropped 3 bases and J dropped 5 bases, with 10 bases sitting between them. The CDR3 covers 13 residues. CDR3 DNA: TGTGCCAGCAGTTTTCGGGGGGGGTATGGCTACACCTTC. Translated, it gives CASSFRGGYGYTF.

In its sample, this clonotype was seen a few times. The chain combines TRBV7-2 with TRBJ1-1; no clear D gene. The CDR3 runs 16 residues. The V gene's germline CDR1 is SGHTA and CDR2 FQGNSA. V lost 5 bases to trimming and J lost 0 bases, with 16 bases between them. CDR3 region: CASSPRGWQMNTEAFF. CDR3 bases: TGTGCCAGCAGCCCACGGGGTTGGCAGATGAACACTGAAGCTTTCTTT. Filled out from reference TRBV7-2 and TRBJ1-1, the complete variable domain reads GAGVSQSPSNKVTEKGKDVELRCDPISGHTALYWYRQSLGQGLEFLIYFQGNSAPDKSGLPSDRFSAERTGGSVSTLTIQRTQQEDSAVYLCASSPRGWQMNTEAFFGQGTRLTVV.

The chain joins TRBV7-6 to TRBJ2-2; 7 positions agree with TRBD2. V trimming: 1 base; J trimming: 6 bases; junction bases outside the gene matches: 5. The CDR3 consists of 15 residues. Germline V gene lookup returns CDR1 SGHVS and CDR2 FNYEAQ. CDR3 DNA sequence: TGTGCCAGCAGCTTAGGCGGGGGAATGGCCGGGGAGCTGTTTTTT. Protein sequence: CASSLGGGMAGELFF.

This clonotype was detected a few times. In DNA form, the CDR3 reads TGTGCCACCTTCCGGCGGGGGAGTTTCGCAGATACGCAGTATTTT. This sequence encodes CATFRRGSFADTQYF. The chain combines TRBV2 with TRBJ2-3, with 7 bases aligning to TRBD2. Germline V gene lookup returns CDR1 SNHLY and CDR2 FYNNEI. There are 15 residues in the CDR3. V lost 10 bases, J lost 4 bases, and 14 bases stayed unmatched.

The genes are TRBV6-1 and TRBJ2-1, with D unclear. Germline CDR1 and CDR2: MNHNS and SASEGT. The V end was cut by 8 bases, the J end by 3 bases, with 11 bases between. This CDR3 is 13 amino acids long. The CDR3 DNA reads TGTGCCAGCGCCACGGCTAGCTACAATGAGCAGTTCTTC. Translating gives CASATASYNEQFF.